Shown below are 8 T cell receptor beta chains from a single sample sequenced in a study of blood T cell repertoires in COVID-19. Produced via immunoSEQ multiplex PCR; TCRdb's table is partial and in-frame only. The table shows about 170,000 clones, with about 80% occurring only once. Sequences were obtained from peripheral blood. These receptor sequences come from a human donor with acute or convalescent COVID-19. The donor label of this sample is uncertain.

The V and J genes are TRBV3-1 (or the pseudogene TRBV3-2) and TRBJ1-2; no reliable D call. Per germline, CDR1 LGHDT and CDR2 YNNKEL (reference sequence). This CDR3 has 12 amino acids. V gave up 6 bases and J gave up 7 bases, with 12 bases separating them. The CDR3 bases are TGTGCCAGCAGTAAACTCGATGGTGGCTACACCTTC. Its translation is CASSKLDGGYTF.

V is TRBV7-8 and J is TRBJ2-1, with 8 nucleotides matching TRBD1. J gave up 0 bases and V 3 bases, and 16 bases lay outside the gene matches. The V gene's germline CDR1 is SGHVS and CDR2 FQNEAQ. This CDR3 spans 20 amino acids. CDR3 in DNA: TGTGCCAGCAGCTTGTACGGACAGGGCTATAGGCCCAGCTCCTACAATGAGCAGTTCTTC. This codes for CASSLYGQGYRPSSYNEQFF.

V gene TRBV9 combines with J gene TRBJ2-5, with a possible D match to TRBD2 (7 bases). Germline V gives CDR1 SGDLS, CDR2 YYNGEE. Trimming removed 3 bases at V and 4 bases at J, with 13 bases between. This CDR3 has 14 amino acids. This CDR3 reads CASSARGAAETQYF. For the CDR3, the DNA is TGTGCCAGCAGCGCACGGGGGGCAGCAGAGACCCAGTACTTC.

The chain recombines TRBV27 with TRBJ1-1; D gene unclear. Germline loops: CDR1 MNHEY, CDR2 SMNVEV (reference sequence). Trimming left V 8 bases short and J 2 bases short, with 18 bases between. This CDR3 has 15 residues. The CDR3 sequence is CASRAGWVPNTEAFF. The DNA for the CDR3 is TGTGCCAGCCGCGCGGGTTGGGTCCCAAACACTGAAGCTTTCTTT.

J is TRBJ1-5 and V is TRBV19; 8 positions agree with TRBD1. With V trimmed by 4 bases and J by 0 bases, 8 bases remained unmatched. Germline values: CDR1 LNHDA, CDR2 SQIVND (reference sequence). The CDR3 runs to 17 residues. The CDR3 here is CASSTRDRYYSNQPQHF. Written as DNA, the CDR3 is TGTGCCAGTAGTACCCGGGACAGGTATTATAGCAATCAGCCCCAGCATTTT.

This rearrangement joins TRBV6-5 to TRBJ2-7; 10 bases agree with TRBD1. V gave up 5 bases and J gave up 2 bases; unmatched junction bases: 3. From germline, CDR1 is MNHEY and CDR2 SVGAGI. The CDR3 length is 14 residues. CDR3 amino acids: CASSRDRGTYEQYF. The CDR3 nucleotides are TGTGCCAGCAGTCGGGACAGGGGAACCTACGAGCAGTACTTC.

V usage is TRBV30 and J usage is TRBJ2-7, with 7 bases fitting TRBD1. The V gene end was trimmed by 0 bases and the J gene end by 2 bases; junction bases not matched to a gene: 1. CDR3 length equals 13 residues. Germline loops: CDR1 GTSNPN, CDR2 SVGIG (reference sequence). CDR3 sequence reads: CAWSVGQAYEQYF. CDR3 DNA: TGTGCCTGGAGTGTAGGACAGGCCTACGAGCAGTACTTC.

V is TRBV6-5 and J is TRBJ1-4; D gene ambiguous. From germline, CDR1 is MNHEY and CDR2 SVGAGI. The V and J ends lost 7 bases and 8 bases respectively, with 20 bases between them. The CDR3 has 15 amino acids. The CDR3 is CASTDKATRGEKLFF. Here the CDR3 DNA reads TGTGCCAGCACAGATAAGGCCACGAGAGGGGAAAAACTGTTTTTT.